The clone carrying this T cell receptor beta chain was observed at least ten times. This CDR3 is 13 amino acids long. J lost 8 bases, V lost 10 bases, and 8 bases had no gene match. Germline lookup yields CDR1 MDHEN and CDR2 SYDVKM. This sample is part of a study of T cell repertoires in cytomegalovirus infection. TCRdb called the reads again in MiXCR, with one record for every CDR3 protein. Of approximately 500,000 distinct CDR3 sequences detected, roughly 12% appear once; the ten largest clones hold about a tenth. Specimen: PBMCs. The TCR originated in a human donor in good health (CMV status not recorded). Some clones in this sample may be carry-over from other donors' samples. The V and J genes are TRBV28 and TRBJ1-2; 12 nucleotides line up with TRBD1. CDR3 sequence (DNA): TGTGCCAACAAAGGGACAGGGGGCTCGGGCTACACCTTC. It translates to CANKGTGGSGYTF.